This T cell receptor (beta chain) was observed in a study of blood T cells in healthy people across ages. About this clonotype: Antigen: not known.

General study findings and limits: With donor CMV status unknown, expanded clonotype changes were possibly confounded. Across the age range, TCR beta diversity per million T cells fell in a roughly linear way.

Next came a second PCR, run for about 6 to 12 cycles, which used a sample-barcoded 5' primer along with a J-beta primer mix. The template-switch adaptor, which had 12 random nucleotides, put a tag on each cDNA molecule. MiXCR, run by TCRdb on the 5' RACE reads, gives a single entry per CDR3 protein. The sample records approximately 1.5 million distinct CDR3 sequences, about 32% being singletons. Caucasian individuals from Russia who were healthy and aged roughly 6 to 95 acted as donors. Trimming took off 10 bases at V and 7 bases at J, with 17 bases between the two ends. The CDR3 is 13 residues long. The germline V gene encodes CDR1 MNHNS and CDR2 SASEGT.

This clonotype was obtained from a woman between 25 and 40 years old in good health. This rearrangement joins TRBV6-1 to TRBJ1-5; TRBD1 is a possible D gene (6 bases). The sequenced sample consisted of blood. CDR3 loop: CATDGGRGQPQHF. The DNA for the CDR3 is TGTGCCACCGACGGGGGCAGGGGACAGCCCCAGCATTTT.